The next 24 T cell receptor beta chains were all read from a single sample in a study of early T cells in non-severe SARS-CoV-2 infection. TCRdb re-called the 5' RACE reads through MiXCR, storing one row per CDR3 protein. The table has more than 70,000 distinct CDR3 sequences, around 11% seen once; the top ten hold more than 10%. Sequenced material: whole blood, taken at baseline. The receptors originated from an adult who was a healthcare worker with PCR-confirmed SARS-CoV-2 infection or an uninfected control (not recorded which).

This clonotype turned up a few times. The chain has TRBV7-2 and TRBJ1-5; D is undetermined. Germline-derived CDR1 and CDR2 are SGHTA and FQGNSA. Trimming left V 1 base short and J 7 bases short, with 11 bases between. This CDR3 spans 14 amino acids. DNA of the CDR3: TGTGCCAGCAGCTTAGGAGGGTCCGGGCAGCCCCAGCATTTT. This sequence encodes CASSLGGSGQPQHF.

This clonotype was seen ten or more times. The V gene is TRBV27, the J gene TRBJ2-1; 8 bases match TRBD2. The CDR3 length is 14 residues. The V gene end was trimmed by 8 bases and the J gene end by 10 bases; junction bases not matched to a gene: 13. CDR1 and CDR2 from the germline V gene are MNHEY and SMNVEV (reference sequence). CDR3 in DNA: TGTGCCAGCTCCCAGCGGGGGCCGCGCTACGAGCAGTTCTTC. Its protein is CASSQRGPRYEQFF.

There are a few counts of this clonotype. J is TRBJ1-1 and V is TRBV11-2, with D tentatively TRBD1 (6 bases). The CDR3 loop spans 13 amino acids. The V end was cut by 5 bases, the J end by 3 bases, with 10 bases between. Germline CDR1 is SGHAT and CDR2 is FQNNGV. The DNA for the CDR3 is TGTGCCAGCAGCCTAACAGGGTACACTGAAGCTTTCTTT. Translating it yields CASSLTGYTEAFF.

This clonotype was seen repeatedly, ten times or more. V and J are TRBV3-1 and TRBJ2-3; weak D call: TRBD1 (5 bases). From germline, CDR1 is LGHDT and CDR2 YNNKEL (reference sequence). The CDR3 has 15 amino acids. The ends were cut back, 3 bases at V and 1 base at J, with 11 bases in the middle. The CDR3 reads CASSHLSTGTDTQYF. The CDR3 nucleotides read TGTGCCAGCAGCCACCTCTCGACAGGCACAGATACGCAGTATTTT.

With regard to this clonotype: This clone may be a read error of a much larger clone one base away. V is TRBV29-1 and J is TRBJ2-1; possibly TRBD1 for D (5 bases). There are 11 residues in the CDR3. V lost 6 bases, J lost 14 bases, and 17 bases lay in between. Germline values: CDR1 SQVTM, CDR2 ANQGSEA. The CDR3 loop reads CSVDLGHREFF. The CDR3 region has the DNA TGCAGCGTGGACCTCGGACATCGGGAGTTCTTC.

This clonotype showed up just once. The chain uses TRBV15 and TRBJ2-3; possible D gene TRBD2, 7 bases. There are 13 residues in the CDR3. Germline V lookup: CDR1 LNHNV, CDR2 YYDKDF (reference sequence). The V and J ends lost 6 bases and 4 bases respectively, with 11 bases between them. The CDR3 region is CATRDSGADTQYF. DNA of the CDR3: TGTGCCACCAGGGACAGCGGGGCAGATACGCAGTATTTT.

This clonotype has at least ten counts. CDR3 residues: CASSLSPPGSSYNEQFF. The DNA for the CDR3 is TGTGCCAGCAGCTTATCTCCGCCAGGGTCCTCCTACAATGAGCAGTTCTTC. This chain connects TRBV7-9 to TRBJ2-1, with a weak D call TRBD1 (5 bases). The CDR3 covers 17 residues. V was pared by 2 bases and J by 0 bases, with 14 bases between. CDR1 is SEHNR and CDR2 is FQNEAQ in the germline V gene (reference sequence).

This clonotype was found many times. The V call is TRBV5-1, the J call TRBJ1-3; D perhaps matches TRBD1 (6 bases). CDR3 length: 15 residues. Trimming stripped 2 bases from V and 0 bases from J, with 9 bases between. Germline V gives CDR1 SGHRS, CDR2 YFSETQ. CDR3: CASSLLQGSGNTIYF. CDR3 DNA sequence: TGCGCCAGCAGCTTATTACAGGGCTCTGGAAACACCATATATTTT.

This clonotype has more than one count but fewer than ten. The genes are TRBV6-1 and TRBJ2-3; the D gene is possibly TRBD1 (6 bases). The CDR3 sequence is 15 residues long. V lost 4 bases and J lost 5, with 16 bases in between. The germline V gene has CDR1 MNHNS and CDR2 SASEGT. This CDR3 reads CASSAWDKAEDTQYF. The CDR3 DNA reads as TGTGCCAGCAGTGCATGGGACAAGGCCGAAGATACGCAGTATTTT.

V and J are TRBV4-3 and TRBJ1-4; TRBD1 matches 8 bases. Germline trimming cut 8 bases from V and 8 bases from J; bases unmatched to any gene: 7. Per the germline V gene, CDR1 is LGHNA and CDR2 is YSLEER. The CDR3 spans 13 residues. CDR3 coding DNA: TGCGCCAGCCCTGACAGGGGACGGGAAAAACTGTTTTTT. Translating gives CASPDRGREKLFF.

This clonotype has at least ten counts. V and J are TRBV7-3 and TRBJ1-2, with D tentatively TRBD1 (6 bases). The CDR3 runs 14 residues. Looked up from germline, CDR1 is SGHTA and CDR2 is FQGTGA. The V and J ends lost 1 base and 4 bases respectively, with 10 bases between them. This chain's CDR3 is CASSLNPDSYGYTF. CDR3 coding DNA: TGTGCCAGCAGCTTAAATCCGGACAGCTATGGCTACACCTTC.

This clonotype showed up many times. The chain links TRBV2 to TRBJ2-6; a weak D match, TRBD1 (6 bases). Germline values: CDR1 SNHLY, CDR2 FYNNEI. V was clipped by 5 bases and J by 0 bases, with 8 bases between them. CDR3 length: 15 residues. CDR3 residues: CASSMTGSGANVLTF. The CDR3 DNA reads as TGTGCCAGCAGTATGACAGGCTCTGGGGCCAACGTCCTGACTTTC.

The chain employs TRBV5-1 and TRBJ1-5, with no clear D. Per the germline V gene, CDR1 is SGHRS and CDR2 is YFSETQ. V was pared by 0 bases and J by 4 bases, with 5 bases between. The length of the CDR3 is 13 residues. The CDR3 protein is CASSLAPNQPQHF. CDR3 bases: TGCGCCAGCAGCTTGGCCCCAAATCAGCCCCAGCATTTT.

This clonotype was observed a few times. The V and J genes are TRBV7-8 and TRBJ2-2, with D maybe TRBD2 (5 bases). Germline assignment: CDR1 SGHVS and CDR2 FQNEAQ. Between the trimmed V and J ends, which lost 10 bases and 2 bases, there was a span of 26 bases. There are 18 residues in the CDR3. The CDR3 protein is CATHLHPTGRANTGELFF. The CDR3, as DNA: TGTGCCACCCACCTCCACCCTACCGGGCGGGCCAACACCGGGGAGCTGTTTTTT.

The rearrangement uses TRBV5-1 and TRBJ2-1; tentatively, D is TRBD2 (5 bases). CDR3 length: 14 amino acids. Germline V gene data show CDR1 as SGHRS and CDR2 as YFSETQ. V dropped 5 bases and J dropped 3 bases, with 12 bases sitting between them. The CDR3 loop is CASSTGTFYNEQFF. DNA of the CDR3: TGCGCCAGCAGTACGGGAACCTTCTACAATGAGCAGTTCTTC.

The chain joins TRBV5-4 to TRBJ2-7; D is possibly TRBD1 or TRBD2 (5 bases each). V shed 1 base and J shed 7 bases, with 15 bases lying between them. CDR1 is SGHNT, CDR2 YYREEE, per germline (reference sequence). This CDR3 spans 14 amino acids. The CDR3 nucleotides read TGTGCCAGCAGCTTGTTACGGGGCTCGGGGGAGCAGTACTTC. Protein product: CASSLLRGSGEQYF.

In this sample, this clonotype turned up a few times. V gene TRBV7-8 combines with J gene TRBJ2-1; 8 bases align to TRBD2. The CDR3 is made up of 17 amino acids. The V gene end was trimmed by 5 bases and the J gene end by 4 bases; junction bases not matched to a gene: 13. The germline V gene has CDR1 SGHVS and CDR2 FQNEAQ. For the CDR3, the DNA is TGTGCCAGCAGCACAACCCTCGGGAGCGGGGGATACAATGAGCAGTTCTTC. Its translation: CASSTTLGSGGYNEQFF.

This clonotype was seen ten or more times. J is TRBJ2-3 and V is TRBV29-1; TRBD2 matches 11 bases. Germline V gene sequence: CDR1 SQVTM, CDR2 ANQGSEA. The junction had 4 bases not matched to a gene; V was cut back by 4 bases and J by 10 bases. The CDR3 runs 12 residues. The chain's CDR3 is CSVVLAGGSQYF. CDR3 bases: TGCAGCGTTGTCCTAGCGGGGGGATCGCAGTATTTT.

Only a few counts were recorded for this clonotype. V and J are TRBV19 and TRBJ2-7; 8 nucleotides agree with TRBD2. The germline CDR1 and CDR2 sequences are LNHDA and SQIVND (reference sequence). V was pared by 5 bases and J by 6 bases, with 9 bases of the junction left unmatched. CDR3 length: 14 amino acids. The CDR3 DNA reads TGTGCCAGTAGTCCCCCCGGGACTAGGGCCGAGCAGTACTTC. It encodes CASSPPGTRAEQYF.

This clonotype was detected a few times. The rearrangement uses TRBV9 and TRBJ1-3; D ambiguous. The CDR3 covers 13 residues. Trimming took off 0 bases at V and 4 bases at J, with 5 bases between the two ends. Germline-derived CDR1 and CDR2 are SGDLS and YYNGEE. CDR3 amino acids: CASSVAMGNTIYF. The CDR3 DNA follows: TGTGCCAGCAGCGTAGCAATGGGAAACACCATATATTTT.

The table lists this clonotype with many counts. V and J are TRBV28 and TRBJ2-7, with unresolved D. Germline V gene data show CDR1 as MDHEN and CDR2 as SYDVKM. V gave up 5 bases and J gave up 1 base, with 15 bases separating them. The CDR3 contains 15 residues. CDR3 region: CASSPLGYGSYEQYF. CDR3 DNA sequence: TGTGCCAGCAGTCCCCTAGGCTACGGTTCCTACGAGCAGTACTTC.

This chain joins TRBV29-1 and TRBJ1-1; no firm D call. Germline V gene data show CDR1 as SQVTM and CDR2 as ANQGSEA. The length of the CDR3 is 10 residues. V dropped 7 bases and J dropped 2 bases, with 5 bases sitting between them. Written as DNA, the CDR3 is TGCAGCGCGGGTAACACTGAAGCTTTCTTT. Protein: CSAGNTEAFF.

Only a few counts were recorded for this clonotype. This chain links TRBV12-3 or TRBV12-4 with TRBJ1-2; tentative D call: TRBD1 (5 bases). Trimming shortened V by 7 bases and J by 8 bases, and 17 bases separated the two germline ends. The CDR3 length is 13 residues. In nucleotides, the CDR3 is TGTGCCAGCACTATTGACAGTTTGGGCGGCTACACCTTC. Translation gives CASTIDSLGGYTF.

The table lists this clonotype with a few counts. The chain links TRBV18 to TRBJ2-1; D gene unclear. The CDR3 extends over 12 amino acids. The V gene's germline CDR1 is KGHSH and CDR2 LQKENI. V lost 2 bases and J 10 bases, leaving 9 bases between the germline ends. The CDR3 sequence is CASSPDEGEQFF. CDR3 DNA: TGTGCCAGCTCACCAGACGAAGGGGAGCAGTTCTTC.